The source of this TCR beta chain is a study of cytomegalovirus exposure and HLA in healthy donors. Overall study findings and caveats: Cytomegalovirus status was reportedly diagnosed by the classifier with high specificity and sensitivity. Within the data, a cluster of highly shared sequence variants was likely a sequencing artifact. Within an earlier analysis, most TCR beta V segments proved productive either about 87% or about 30% of the time.

The V gene lost 8 bases and the J gene lost 4 bases, with 11 bases spanning the gap. This CDR3 spans 12 amino acids. From germline, CDR1 is LNHDA and CDR2 SQIVND (reference sequence). Amplification used 60 Vbeta primers and 13 Jbeta primers. Study processing details: The authors later counted 65 million to 80 million unique TCR beta chains, about 11 million of them shared. The method was immunoSEQ multiplex PCR; TCRdb's version includes in-frame clones alone and lacks a portion of them. The DNA gave D and trimming, while V, J and clone size come from that table. The profile shows around 200,000 clones, around 80% of them singletons. Remarks on this clone: Its antigen is not identified.

Sample: PBMCs. The V gene is TRBV19, the J gene TRBJ1-1; tentatively, D is TRBD1 (6 bases). The sequence came from a man between 35 and 55 years old in good health and CMV-seropositive. This CDR3 is CASYDRLTEAFF. The CDR3 DNA is TGTGCCAGTTACGACAGGCTCACTGAAGCTTTCTTT.